One sample yielded the 5 T cell receptor beta chains listed below, sequenced in a study of cytotoxic CD8 clonotypes in ibrutinib-treated CLL. Sequencing used immunoSEQ multiplex PCR; TCRdb keeps in-frame clones, though not all of them. The sample has over 100,000 clones, 70% to 90% seen once; the top ten hold under 2.5%. The sample here was PBMCs, taken after 24 months of ibrutinib treatment. These receptors came from a human donor with chronic lymphocytic leukemia.

This clone appeared many times. The J gene is TRBJ2-1, the V gene TRBV7-9; 7 nucleotides agree with TRBD1. This CDR3 has 15 amino acids. Germline CDR1 SEHNR, CDR2 FQNEAQ (reference sequence). V lost 5 bases and J lost 7; bases outside the gene matches: 11. CDR3 in DNA: TGTGCCAGCAGCGCAGAAAAGACAGGGAAAAATGAGCAGTTCTTC. Residues: CASSAEKTGKNEQFF.

This chain connects TRBV18 to TRBJ2-3; perhaps TRBD1 as D (6 bases). The CDR3 is made up of 16 amino acids. Trimming removed 1 base at V and 2 bases at J, with 13 bases between. The germline CDR1 and CDR2 sequences are KGHSH and LQKENI. The CDR3: CASSPRAGENTDTQYF. CDR3 DNA: TGTGCCAGCTCACCACGGGCAGGGGAGAACACAGATACGCAGTATTTT.

This chain uses TRBV5-1 with TRBJ1-2, with 7 bases fitting TRBD1. Looked up from germline, CDR1 is SGHRS and CDR2 is YFSETQ. V dropped 0 bases and J dropped 3; count of bases not matched to a gene: 8. The CDR3 loop spans 16 amino acids. The CDR3 sequence is CASSLELGRGYYGYTF. DNA for the CDR3: TGCGCCAGCAGCTTGGAATTGGGCAGGGGGTACTATGGCTACACCTTC.

The CDR3 reads CASSQEGSWADTQYF. The CDR3 DNA reads as TGCGCCAGCAGCCAAGAGGGGAGTTGGGCAGATACGCAGTATTTT. The chain links TRBV4-3 to TRBJ2-3, with TRBD2 as a possible D gene (5 bases). The length of the CDR3 is 15 residues. The germline V and J ends were trimmed by 0 bases and 4 bases, with 11 bases remaining between them. From germline, CDR1 is LGHNA and CDR2 YSLEER.

The chain combines TRBV29-1 with TRBJ1-1; possibly TRBD1 for D (5 bases). Germline CDR1 is SQVTM and CDR2 is ANQGSEA. CDR3 size: 13 residues. Trimming left V 3 bases short and J 11 bases short, with 19 bases between. The CDR3 bases are TGCAGCGTTGATGGGGAAGGCTCAGGGTGGGCTTTCTTT. Translated: CSVDGEGSGWAFF.